The rows below give T cell receptor beta chains drawn from one sample of a study of blood T cell repertoires in COVID-19. The repertoire was sequenced with immunoSEQ multiplex PCR; TCRdb's copy has only in-frame clones and lacks some. Of around 300,000 clones listed, 80% to 90% are singletons. Source material: PBMCs or T cells enriched from blood (not recorded which). The receptors originated from a young woman who had recovered from COVID-19. CDR3s include the opening cysteine and the closing phenylalanine or tryptophan. The order of the fields is D gene, V gene, J gene, clone size, CDR3 DNA, CDR3 protein. A D gene is named only where the DNA matches it firmly. Part of the rows lack a size; the others show once, few, many or a class for expanded clones.

d_gene: TRBD2
v_gene: TRBV15
j_gene: TRBJ2-2
abundance: -
CDR3nt: TGTGCCACCAGCACGGGGGGCACCGGGGAGCTGTTTTTT
CDR3aa: CATSTGGTGELFF

d_gene: -
v_gene: TRBV6-5
j_gene: TRBJ2-2
abundance: -
CDR3nt: TGTGCCAGCAGCCTAACTAGCGGGGAGCTGTTTTTT
CDR3aa: CASSLTSGELFF

d_gene: TRBD1
v_gene: TRBV4-1
j_gene: TRBJ1-6
abundance: -
CDR3nt: TGCGCCAGCAGCCGCCACTGGGGGCAGGGGGGTAATTCACCCCTCCACTTT
CDR3aa: CASSRHWGQGGNSPLHF

d_gene: -
v_gene: TRBV6-5
j_gene: TRBJ1-4
abundance: -
CDR3nt: TGTGCCAGCAGTAGGGGAGGGGAGGATGAAAAACTGTTTTTT
CDR3aa: CASSRGGEDEKLFF

d_gene: TRBD1
v_gene: TRBV3-1/TRBV3-2
j_gene: TRBJ2-3
abundance: -
CDR3nt: TGTGCCAGCAGCATAACACCGGGACAGGGGGGCCCAGATACGCAGTATTTT
CDR3aa: CASSITPGQGGPDTQYF

d_gene: TRBD1
v_gene: TRBV29-1
j_gene: TRBJ1-6
abundance: once
CDR3nt: TGCAGCGTCGCAGATACAGGGGGGGGGATCCACTTT
CDR3aa: CSVADTGGGIHF

d_gene: -
v_gene: TRBV19
j_gene: TRBJ2-4
abundance: once
CDR3nt: TGTGCCAGTAGTATAGGACTAGGGAGGGCCAAAAACATTCAGTACTTC
CDR3aa: CASSIGLGRAKNIQYF

d_gene: -
v_gene: TRBV2
j_gene: TRBJ2-1
abundance: -
CDR3nt: TGTGCCAGCAGTGATACGGGTTCCTACAATGAGCAGTTCTTC
CDR3aa: CASSDTGSYNEQFF

d_gene: -
v_gene: TRBV7-2
j_gene: TRBJ1-2
abundance: -
CDR3nt: TGTGCCAGCAGCGGGAGTGGGGTCTATGGCTACACCTTC
CDR3aa: CASSGSGVYGYTF

d_gene: -
v_gene: TRBV5-1
j_gene: TRBJ2-7
abundance: -
CDR3nt: TGCGCCAGCAGCTCCTACCGGGAGACCCGCTACGAGCAGTACTTC
CDR3aa: CASSSYRETRYEQYF

d_gene: TRBD1
v_gene: TRBV29-1
j_gene: TRBJ2-7
abundance: -
CDR3nt: TGCAGCGTTGACCCATCCGGGACAGGGGGAATAAACGAGCAGTACTTC
CDR3aa: CSVDPSGTGGINEQYF

d_gene: -
v_gene: TRBV12-5
j_gene: TRBJ1-1
abundance: -
CDR3nt: TGTGCTAGTGGTTTGGTACTAGGAGGGCGAGAGAACACTGAAGCTTTCTTT
CDR3aa: CASGLVLGGRENTEAFF

d_gene: -
v_gene: TRBV3-1/TRBV3-2
j_gene: TRBJ1-5
abundance: -
CDR3nt: TGTGCCAGCAGTCCTGACAGATATAGCAATCAGCCCCAGCATTTT
CDR3aa: CASSPDRYSNQPQHF

d_gene: -
v_gene: TRBV6-1
j_gene: TRBJ2-3
abundance: -
CDR3nt: TGTGCCAGCAGTGTGGGGGGGCTAGCTAGCACAGATACGCAGTATTTT
CDR3aa: CASSVGGLASTDTQYF

d_gene: TRBD1
v_gene: TRBV6-6
j_gene: TRBJ2-5
abundance: -
CDR3nt: TGTGCCAGCAGTTACTACAGGGGTGAGAAGACCCAGTACTTC
CDR3aa: CASSYYRGEKTQYF

d_gene: TRBD2
v_gene: TRBV5-1
j_gene: TRBJ2-5
abundance: -
CDR3nt: TGCGCCAGCAGCATCGGGGTAGCGGGGGGAATAGAGACCCAGTACTTC
CDR3aa: CASSIGVAGGIETQYF

d_gene: -
v_gene: TRBV2
j_gene: TRBJ1-6
abundance: -
CDR3nt: TGTGCCAGCAGGGGAGGGGGGCCAACCTATAATTCACCCCTCCACTTT
CDR3aa: CASRGGGPTYNSPLHF

d_gene: TRBD1
v_gene: TRBV6-5
j_gene: TRBJ1-5
abundance: few
CDR3nt: TGTGCCAGCAAGGAGGGGGCAAGCAATCAGCCCCAGCATTTT
CDR3aa: CASKEGASNQPQHF

d_gene: -
v_gene: TRBV5-1
j_gene: TRBJ1-3
abundance: -
CDR3nt: TGCGCCAGCAGTCGGACAGCCCTCTCTGGAAACACCATATATTTT
CDR3aa: CASSRTALSGNTIYF

d_gene: -
v_gene: TRBV18
j_gene: TRBJ2-6
abundance: -
CDR3nt: TGTGCCAGCTCACAAGAGGGCTCTGGGGCCAACGTCCTGACTTTC
CDR3aa: CASSQEGSGANVLTF

d_gene: -
v_gene: TRBV15
j_gene: TRBJ1-2
abundance: once
CDR3nt: TGTGCCACCAGCAGAGATAGATTGAATTCTGATGGCTACACCTTC
CDR3aa: CATSRDRLNSDGYTF

d_gene: -
v_gene: TRBV19
j_gene: TRBJ2-5
abundance: -
CDR3nt: TGTGCCAGTAGTGGGGACTACCAAGAGACCCAGTACTTC
CDR3aa: CASSGDYQETQYF

d_gene: -
v_gene: TRBV7-8
j_gene: TRBJ2-6
abundance: -
CDR3nt: TGTGCCAGCAGCAAAAGAGCAGGGATTTTCTCTGGGGCCAACGTCCTGACTTTC
CDR3aa: CASSKRAGIFSGANVLTF

d_gene: -
v_gene: TRBV9
j_gene: TRBJ1-1
abundance: once
CDR3nt: TGTGCCAGCAGCGTAGCGGGGGACACTGAAGCTTTCTTT
CDR3aa: CASSVAGDTEAFF

d_gene: TRBD1
v_gene: TRBV6-2/TRBV6-3
j_gene: TRBJ1-5
abundance: -
CDR3nt: TGTGCCAGCACTTCCTCCGGGACAGGGCTGTCTGATGGCAATCAGCCCCAGCATTTT
CDR3aa: CASTSSGTGLSDGNQPQHF

d_gene: -
v_gene: TRBV28
j_gene: TRBJ1-5
abundance: -
CDR3nt: TGTGCCAGCAGTTCTCACGGGGGGAGTCAGCCCCAGCATTTT
CDR3aa: CASSSHGGSQPQHF

d_gene: -
v_gene: TRBV4-1
j_gene: TRBJ2-2
abundance: -
CDR3nt: TGCGCCAGCAGCCAAGTGAACGGGGCCGGGGAGCTGTTTTTT
CDR3aa: CASSQVNGAGELFF

d_gene: -
v_gene: TRBV27
j_gene: TRBJ1-2
abundance: once
CDR3nt: TGTGCCAGCCGTGAAGCAGGTGGGGCCTACTATGGCTACACCTTC
CDR3aa: CASREAGGAYYGYTF

d_gene: TRBD1
v_gene: TRBV28
j_gene: TRBJ2-7
abundance: few
CDR3nt: TGTGCCAGCAGCCCCACCGACAGGGTCTCCTACGAGCAGTACTTC
CDR3aa: CASSPTDRVSYEQYF

d_gene: -
v_gene: TRBV6-1
j_gene: TRBJ1-3
abundance: -
CDR3nt: TGTGCCAGCAGTGACCCCCGGGCAGGGGCTGGAAACACCATATATTTT
CDR3aa: CASSDPRAGAGNTIYF

d_gene: -
v_gene: TRBV6-5
j_gene: TRBJ2-5
abundance: -
CDR3nt: TGTGCCAGCAGTTACTTGGGCCAGCAGTACTTC
CDR3aa: CASSYLGQQYF